A single TCR beta chain is shown here with its context. This clonotype has at least ten counts. No cognate antigen has been identified for it. No much larger clone exists at a distance of one base, and base qualities are not known. This sample was included in a study of spatial heterogeneity in lung cancer (dated by TCRdb to about 2019). In terms of the full investigation: More beta-chain than alpha-chain transcripts were consistently detected, likely reflecting higher beta-chain transcript abundance. A strong correlation was found between TCR transcript counts in tumor regions and a T cell transcriptional module score from matched bulk RNA-seq. In the raw uncorrected reads, each unique combination of TCR and UMI appeared more than ten times on average. In non-small cell lung cancer, the study made a quantitative comparison of TCR alpha and beta repertoires among multiple tumor regions, matched nontumor lung and blood. Nonsynonymous mutation counts, determined by whole-exome sequencing of tumor tissue, were related to features of the TCR repertoire. Both alpha and beta chains were TCR-sequenced in samples taken at surgery, namely 220 tumor regions, around 70 matched nontumor lung samples and approximately 51 PBMC samples. General conclusions and limits of the study: The tumor nonsynonymous mutation count correlated with the number of expanded alpha and beta TCRs within the tumor. Additional single-cell paired TCR alpha and beta sequencing was considered necessary to confirm, at a functional level, the hypothesis that regional TCRs recognize regional mutations. The count of ubiquitous expanded TCRs correlated with the count of ubiquitous nonsynonymous mutations, and the count of regional expanded TCRs correlated with the count of regional nonsynonymous mutations. Estimated TCR-seq coverage of tumor T cells was only 5.5% to 8% for alpha chains and 13% for beta chains.

This sample's time point label indicates: sample taken at primary tumor resection. The donors were about 71 patients from the lung TRACERx cohort who had early-stage, untreated non-small cell lung cancer. TCR sequencing used whole RNA extracted from tumor and nontumor lung tissue, or from cryopreserved PBMC samples, without cell sorting. Only patients for whom sufficient RNA was available from at least two tumor regions were selected for TCR sequencing. A lung pathologist reviewed the tumor and adjacent nontumor lung specimens before the specimens were selected. Libraries came from 5' RACE. The run used a NextSeq 500. In the TCR library protocol, a unique molecular identifier was attached to each TCR cDNA molecule so that PCR and sequencing errors could be corrected. Per the authors' processing: TCR identification, UMI-based error correction and CDR3 extraction were all carried out with Decombinator tools. TCRs above a frequency of 2 per 1,000, corresponding to the top 1% of the tumor frequency distribution, were defined as expanded. Expanded tumor TCRs were classed as regional if statistically deemed absent (corrected P<0.05) from at least one tumor region, otherwise ubiquitous. Renyi diversity was computed with the R vegan package after each repertoire had been subsampled 100 times to 5,000 TCRs. To build CDR3 similarity networks, amino acid triplet string-kernel similarity was used, and CDR3s were connected when their pairwise similarity was above 0.82. TCRdb passed the public sequencing reads through fastp at Q25 and MiXCR, retaining productive beta sequences. Rows merge per CDR3 protein into single entries with the most common DNA and genes. These V and J calls rely on TCRdb rather than the paper's analysis. This sample lists a few thousand distinct CDR3 sequences; about 15% were detected once. The top ten constitute roughly a tenth of the sample.

Sequencing used lung tumor tissue, obtained at surgery. This clonotype was obtained from a male donor with early-stage non-small cell lung cancer.

The DNA is as follows: TGCAGTGCTAAAGATCACAGGGGGCGGACCGACACCGGGGAGCTGTTTTTT. This translates into CSAKDHRGRTDTGELFF. Recombination joined TRBV20-1 with TRBJ2-2, and TRBD1 matches 9 of the central bases. In the germline V gene (reference sequence), CDR1 corresponds to DFQATT and CDR2 to SNEGSKA. At the junction V is shortened by 4 bases and J by 3 bases; bases outside the gene matches: 12. The CDR3 runs 17 amino acids, cysteine and phenylalanine included. The DNA shown is the 51-base CDR3, in frame from base 1.